The T cell receptor beta chain under discussion was sequenced for a study of cytomegalovirus exposure and HLA in healthy donors. Notes on the study in general: The tendency of first-cohort TCR clusters to co-occur in the 120 or so validation repertoires was identified by a subsequent analysis. Rare TCR sequences predominated, though certain public TCRs were found in many donors. Altogether, some 170 TCR beta chains were recorded as cytomegalovirus-associated. Cytomegalovirus status was reportedly diagnosed by the classifier with high specificity and sensitivity.

Unmatched junction bases numbered 3, after V lost 7 bases and J lost 4 bases. This CDR3 has 12 amino acids. Germline assignment: CDR1 SQVTM and CDR2 ANQGSEA. Libraries were prepared by immunoSEQ multiplex PCR; TCRdb keeps only in-frame clonotypes and omits some of them. The sample records some 170,000 clones, roughly 86% being singletons. As for this clone: Its matching antigen is unknown.

The clonotype was recovered from a man between 18 and 35 years old in good health and CMV-seropositive. The chain is built from TRBV29-1 and TRBJ2-1, with 8 bases fitting TRBD1. Sample: PBMCs. The CDR3 nucleotides read TGCAGCGGGGGACAGGCATACAATGAGCAGTTCTTC. Its translation: CSGGQAYNEQFF.